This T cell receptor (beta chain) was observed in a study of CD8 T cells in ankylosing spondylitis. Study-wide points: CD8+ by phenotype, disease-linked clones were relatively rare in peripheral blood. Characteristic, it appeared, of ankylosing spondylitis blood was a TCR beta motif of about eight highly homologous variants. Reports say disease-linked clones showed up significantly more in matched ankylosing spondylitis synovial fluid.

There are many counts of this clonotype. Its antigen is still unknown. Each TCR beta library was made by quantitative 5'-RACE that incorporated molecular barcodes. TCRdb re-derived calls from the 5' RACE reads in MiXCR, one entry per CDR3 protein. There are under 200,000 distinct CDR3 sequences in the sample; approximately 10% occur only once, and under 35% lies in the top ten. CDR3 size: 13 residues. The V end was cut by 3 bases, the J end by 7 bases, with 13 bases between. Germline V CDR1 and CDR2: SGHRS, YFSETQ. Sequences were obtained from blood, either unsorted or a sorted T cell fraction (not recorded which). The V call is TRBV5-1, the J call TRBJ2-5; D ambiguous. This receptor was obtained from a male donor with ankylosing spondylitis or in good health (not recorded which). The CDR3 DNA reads TGCGCCAGCAGCTCTGCAGGATCGGGGACCCAGTACTTC. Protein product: CASSSAGSGTQYF.